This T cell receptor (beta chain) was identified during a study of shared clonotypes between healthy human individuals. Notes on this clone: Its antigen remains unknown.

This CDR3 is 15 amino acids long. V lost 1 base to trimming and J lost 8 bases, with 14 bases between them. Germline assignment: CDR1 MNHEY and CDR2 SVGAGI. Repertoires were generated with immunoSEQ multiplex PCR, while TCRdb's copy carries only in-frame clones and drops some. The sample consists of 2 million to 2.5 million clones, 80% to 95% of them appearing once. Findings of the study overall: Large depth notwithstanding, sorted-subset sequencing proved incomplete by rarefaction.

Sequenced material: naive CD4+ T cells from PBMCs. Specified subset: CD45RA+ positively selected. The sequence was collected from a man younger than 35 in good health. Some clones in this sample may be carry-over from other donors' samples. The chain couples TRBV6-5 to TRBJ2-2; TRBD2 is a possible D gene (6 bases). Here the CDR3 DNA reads TGTGCCAGCAGTTACTTCTCCCGTGGAGGGGGGGAGCTGTTTTTT. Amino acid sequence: CASSYFSRGGGELFF.